The subject of this entry is one T cell receptor (beta chain). The sample comes from a study of T cells in Graves' hyperthyroidism and ophthalmopathy. From germline, CDR1 is MGHRA and CDR2 YSYEKL. V lost 0 bases and J lost 2, with 10 bases in between. The CDR3 contains 15 residues. Using RNA transcripts as the source, TCR beta CDR3 regions were amplified. First-round RT-PCR of the TCR CDR3 relied on the HTBI primer set. TCRdb recomputed calls from the multiplex PCR reads with MiXCR, one row per CDR3 protein. The sample consists of approximately 720,000 distinct CDR3 sequences, 18% of them appearing once.

The chain is built from TRBV4-1 and TRBJ1-2; D unclear. The specimen sequenced was blood. This receptor was taken from a woman between 50 and 59 years old with Graves' hyperthyroidism that later progressed to Graves' ophthalmopathy. The CDR3 protein is CASSQDQSENYGYTF. The DNA of the CDR3 is TGCGCCAGCAGCCAAGATCAATCCGAGAACTATGGCTACACCTTC.